Following are 14 T cell receptor beta chains from one sample sequenced in a study of blood T cell repertoires in COVID-19. Profiling relied on immunoSEQ multiplex PCR, and the TCRdb table lists in-frame clones only, not all of them. The table records 110,000 to 150,000 clones, approximately 90% of them present only once. The sequenced sample was PBMCs or T cells enriched from blood (not recorded which). The origin of the receptors is a man aged 45-60 years who had recovered from COVID-19.

V gene TRBV28 combines with J gene TRBJ1-5; D may be TRBD1 (5 bases). Germline loops: CDR1 MDHEN, CDR2 SYDVKM. Trimming took 6 bases from V and 4 from J, leaving 16 bases between them. The CDR3 loop spans 15 amino acids. CDR3 sequence: CASSASDRQNQPQHF. The CDR3 nucleotides are TGTGCCAGCAGCGCGTCTGACAGACAAAATCAGCCCCAGCATTTT.

The CDR3 nucleotides read TGCGCCAGCAGCTTGATGGGGCCCCACACAGATACGCAGTATTTT. Translation: CASSLMGPHTDTQYF. The rearrangement uses TRBV5-1 and TRBJ2-3; TRBD1 is a possible D gene (5 bases). The CDR3 is 15 amino acids. V dropped 1 base and J dropped 2 bases, with 11 bases sitting between them. Germline V gene data show CDR1 as SGHRS and CDR2 as YFSETQ.

This rearrangement joins TRBV19 to TRBJ1-1, with D perhaps TRBD1 (5 bases). Trimming removed 5 bases from V and 7 bases from J, with 14 bases in between. The CDR3 is 13 amino acids. Germline-derived CDR1 and CDR2 are LNHDA and SQIVND (reference sequence). CDR3 DNA: TGTGCCAGTAGTTCCGGACCGGGACTTGAAGCTTTCTTT. Translation: CASSSGPGLEAFF.

The V and J genes are TRBV6-6 and TRBJ2-1; possibly TRBD2 for D (6 bases). Trimming removed 8 bases at V and 5 bases at J, with 22 bases between. The CDR3 sequence is 16 residues long. In germline, CDR1 is MNHNY, CDR2 SVGAGI (reference sequence). CDR3 residues: CASPPRPGLKNNEQFF. CDR3 coding DNA: TGTGCCAGCCCTCCTCGGCCGGGACTTAAAAACAATGAGCAGTTCTTC.

Regarding this clone: One end of the junction is discordant with germline, which a read error may explain. This chain connects TRBV7-9 to TRBJ1-2, with D unresolved. The length of the CDR3 is 12 residues. Looked up from germline, CDR1 is SEHNR and CDR2 is FQNEAQ (reference sequence). For the CDR3, the DNA is TGTGCCAGCAGCCCAATTGCGGGGAAAGGGCTCTTC. Its protein is CASSPIAGKGLF.

This clone was seen just once. V is TRBV7-9 and J is TRBJ1-4; TRBD1 aligns across 8 bases. Germline lookup yields CDR1 SEHNR and CDR2 FQNEAQ (reference sequence). V lost 8 bases and J lost 6; bases outside the gene matches: 20. The CDR3 length is 18 residues. The CDR3 spells CASLEQGGAEVYHEKLFF. The CDR3 DNA sequence: TGTGCCAGCTTAGAACAGGGGGGCGCCGAGGTGTATCATGAAAAACTGTTTTTT.

The gene calls are TRBV19 and TRBJ1-1; TRBD1 agrees at 7 bases. Trimming at V came to 5 bases and at J to 0 bases, leaving 12 bases not matched to a gene. The CDR3 runs to 17 residues. CDR1 is LNHDA and CDR2 is SQIVND in the germline V gene (reference sequence). The CDR3 nucleotides read TGTGCCAGTAGTTCCGGACAGGCCGCCGTTATGAACACTGAAGCTTTCTTT. Translating gives CASSSGQAAVMNTEAFF.

The chain couples TRBV7-2 to TRBJ1-5; no clear D. The CDR3 is 16 amino acids. V was trimmed by 1 base and J by 4 bases, leaving 14 bases between them. Germline V gene lookup returns CDR1 SGHTA and CDR2 FQGNSA. CDR3 residues: CASSLEPGNGNQPQHF. In DNA form, the CDR3 reads TGTGCCAGCAGCTTAGAGCCCGGGAACGGGAATCAGCCCCAGCATTTT.

The V gene is TRBV24-1, the J gene TRBJ2-5; 11 nucleotides line up with TRBD1. Germline-derived CDR1 and CDR2 are KGHDR and SFDVKD. Trimming cost V 4 bases and J 5 bases; bases outside gene matches: 5. This CDR3 spans 15 amino acids. CDR3 protein: CATSDPGQGAETQYF. The CDR3 nucleotides read TGTGCCACCAGTGACCCCGGACAGGGGGCGGAGACCCAGTACTTC.

This chain links TRBV5-1 with TRBJ1-2, with a weak D call TRBD1 (5 bases). Between the trimmed V and J ends, which lost 4 bases and 7 bases, there was a span of 17 bases. The CDR3 is 14 residues long. Germline V gene sequence: CDR1 SGHRS, CDR2 YFSETQ. For the CDR3, the DNA is TGCGCCAGCAGCACCGGTGGGGGGAGTGGTGGCTACACCTTC. This codes for CASSTGGGSGGYTF.

The V and J genes are TRBV4-3 and TRBJ1-2; possible D gene TRBD1, 6 bases. Germline V gives CDR1 LGHNA, CDR2 YSLEER. The germline V and J ends were trimmed by 1 base and 5 bases, with 14 bases remaining between them. CDR3 length: 15 residues. The CDR3 sequence: CASSQVVRGSYGYTF. The CDR3 region has the DNA TGCGCCAGCAGCCAAGTAGTCAGGGGTTCATATGGCTACACCTTC.

This clone was recorded once. The genes are TRBV7-2 and TRBJ2-3; TRBD2 aligns across 7 bases. This CDR3 is 13 amino acids long. The ends lost 4 bases at V and 6 bases at J; junction bases unmatched: 4. CDR1 is SGHTA, CDR2 FQGNSA, per germline. CDR3 in amino acids: CASSWTSKDTQYF. The CDR3 DNA is TGTGCCAGCAGCTGGACTAGTAAGGATACGCAGTATTTT.

The chain has TRBV15 and TRBJ1-6; 11 nucleotides match TRBD1. CDR1 is LNHNV and CDR2 is YYDKDF in the germline V gene (reference sequence). The trim removed 3 bases at V and 9 bases at J, leaving 4 bases unmatched. The CDR3 consists of 15 residues. The CDR3: CATSRIGQGASPLHF. The DNA for the CDR3 is TGTGCCACCAGCAGGATCGGACAGGGGGCTTCACCCCTCCACTTT. The whole variable domain, filled in from reference TRBV15 and TRBJ1-6, reads DAMVIQNPRYQVTQFGKPVTLSCSQTLNHNVMYWYQQKSSQAPKLLFHYYDKDFNNEADTPDNFQSRRPNTSFCFLDIRSPGLGDTAMYLCATSRIGQGASPLHFGNGTRLTVT.

This chain uses TRBV30 with TRBJ1-6; 7 bases line up with TRBD1. V trimming: 3 bases; J trimming: 7 bases; junction bases outside the gene matches: 0. The CDR3 has 12 residues. CDR1 GTSNPN and CDR2 SVGIG come from the germline V gene (reference sequence). The CDR3 region is CAWSRGNSPLHF. CDR3 nucleotides: TGTGCCTGGAGCAGGGGGAATTCACCCCTCCACTTT.